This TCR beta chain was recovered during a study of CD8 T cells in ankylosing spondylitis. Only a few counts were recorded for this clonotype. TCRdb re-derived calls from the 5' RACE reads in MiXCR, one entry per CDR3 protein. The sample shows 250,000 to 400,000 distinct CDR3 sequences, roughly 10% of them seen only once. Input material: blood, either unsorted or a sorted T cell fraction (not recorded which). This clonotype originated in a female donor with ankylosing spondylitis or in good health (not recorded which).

The CDR3 sequence: CSAPLPGTGNTEAFF. The CDR3 DNA reads TGCAGTGCGCCACTCCCCGGGACAGGGAACACTGAAGCTTTCTTT. V usage is TRBV20-1 and J usage is TRBJ1-1; TRBD1 agrees at 8 bases. Per the germline V gene, CDR1 is DFQATT and CDR2 is SNEGSKA (reference sequence). V lost 6 bases to trimming and J lost 1 base; unmatched junction nucleotides: 10. This CDR3 comprises 15 residues.